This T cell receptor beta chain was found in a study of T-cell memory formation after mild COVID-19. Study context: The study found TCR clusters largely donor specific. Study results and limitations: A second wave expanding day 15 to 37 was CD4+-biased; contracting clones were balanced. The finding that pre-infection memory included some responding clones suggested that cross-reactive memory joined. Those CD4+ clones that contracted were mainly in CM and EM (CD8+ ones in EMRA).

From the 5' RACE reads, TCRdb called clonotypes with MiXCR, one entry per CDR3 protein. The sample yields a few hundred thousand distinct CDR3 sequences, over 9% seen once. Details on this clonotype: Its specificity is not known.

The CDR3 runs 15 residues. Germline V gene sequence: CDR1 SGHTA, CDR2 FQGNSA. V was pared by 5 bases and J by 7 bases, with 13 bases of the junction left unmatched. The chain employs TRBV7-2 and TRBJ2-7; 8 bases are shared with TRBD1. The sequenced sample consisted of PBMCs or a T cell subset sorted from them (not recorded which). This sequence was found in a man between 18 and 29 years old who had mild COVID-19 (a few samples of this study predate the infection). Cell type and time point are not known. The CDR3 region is CASSPRGRPVWEQYV. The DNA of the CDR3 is TGTGCCAGCAGCCCCAGGGGGCGCCCAGTTTGGGAGCAGTACGTC.